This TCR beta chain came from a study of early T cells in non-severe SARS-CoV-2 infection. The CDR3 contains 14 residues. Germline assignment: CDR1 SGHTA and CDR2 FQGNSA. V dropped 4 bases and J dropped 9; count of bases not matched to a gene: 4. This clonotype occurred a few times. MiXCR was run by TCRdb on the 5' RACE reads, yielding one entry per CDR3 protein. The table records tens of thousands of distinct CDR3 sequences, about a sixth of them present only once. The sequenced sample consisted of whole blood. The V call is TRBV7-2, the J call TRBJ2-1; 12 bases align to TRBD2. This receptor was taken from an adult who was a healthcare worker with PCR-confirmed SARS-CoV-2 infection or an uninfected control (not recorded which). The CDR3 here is CASSWTSGEGEQFF. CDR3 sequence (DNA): TGTGCCAGCAGCTGGACTAGCGGGGAGGGTGAGCAGTTCTTC.